This T cell receptor (beta chain) derives from a study of blood T cell repertoires in COVID-19. Background on the study: Italy, Spain and the United States were the sources of the convalescent and acute COVID-19 samples. Sample material is recorded as cDNA or gDNA derived from T cells, B-cell-depleted T cells, or PBMCs.

CDR1 is MNHEY and CDR2 is SVGAGI in the germline V gene. The CDR3 extends over 14 amino acids. Trimming pared 7 bases from V and 4 bases from J, leaving 14 bases between. As processed by the authors: Estimation of nucleated cell counts relied on the amplification of reference gene primers. The table came from immunoSEQ multiplex PCR; TCRdb's copy has only in-frame clones and leaves some out. That table supplies the V and J calls and clone size; D and trimming were determined from the DNA. Here the sample spans fewer than 200,000 clones, around 79% being singletons. This sequence joins TRBV6-5 and TRBJ2-1; D may be TRBD2 (5 bases). The sample comprised peripheral blood. The source of this sequence is a woman in her sixties or seventies with acute or convalescent COVID-19. The chain's CDR3 is CASTSELGYNEQFF. The CDR3 region has the DNA TGTGCCAGCACGTCGGAACTAGGTTACAATGAGCAGTTCTTC.